The 23 T cell receptor beta chains listed next were all sequenced from one sample in a study of identical twins. In TCRdb, the 5' RACE reads were re-called with MiXCR into one record per CDR3 protein. The profile shows a few hundred thousand distinct CDR3 sequences, 9.5% to 10% of them singletons. These same data were also listed under a study on yellow fever vaccine responses in identical twins.

Sequenced: PBMCs. Receptors originate from a woman aged 18 to 35 in good health.

This clonotype was detected many times. V usage is TRBV28 and J usage is TRBJ2-5; 7 nucleotides align to TRBD1. CDR3 length: 15 residues. CDR1 and CDR2 from the germline V gene are MDHEN and SYDVKM. The trim removed 6 bases at V and 1 base at J, leaving 8 bases unmatched. This CDR3 reads CASSLLQGPQETQYF. CDR3 nucleotide sequence: TGTGCCAGCAGCCTCCTACAGGGGCCCCAAGAGACCCAGTACTTC.

This clonotype has ten or more counts. The chain has TRBV3-1 and TRBJ1-2; TRBD1 matches at 8 bases. This CDR3 spans 14 amino acids. CDR1 and CDR2 from the germline V gene are LGHDT and YNNKEL (reference sequence). The V segment lost 4 bases and the J segment 4 bases; nucleotides outside the gene matches: 5. CDR3 sequence reads: CASSPITGGYGYTF. In DNA form, the CDR3 reads TGTGCCAGCAGCCCCATAACAGGGGGCTATGGCTACACCTTC.

This clonotype has only a few counts. The CDR3 DNA is TGTGCCAGCATGTTGAGGGATGGCCTAGCCAAAAACATTCAGTACTTC. This encodes CASMLRDGLAKNIQYF. The gene calls are TRBV12-3 or TRBV12-4 and TRBJ2-4; D is perhaps TRBD2 (5 bases). V was trimmed by 7 bases and J by 0 bases, leaving 16 bases between them. This CDR3 has 16 residues.

This clonotype appeared a few times. The rearrangement links TRBV20-1 to TRBJ2-1; 13 bases align to TRBD2. Germline lookup yields CDR1 DFQATT and CDR2 SNEGSKA (reference sequence). V gave up 1 base and J gave up 4 bases; unmatched junction bases: 1. The CDR3 spans 15 residues. The CDR3 region is CSARGGLAGYNEQFF. The CDR3 DNA is TGCAGTGCTAGAGGGGGACTAGCGGGGTACAATGAGCAGTTCTTC.

This clonotype was observed a few times. This chain connects TRBV4-2 to TRBJ2-3, with 11 bases fitting TRBD2. V was clipped by 1 base and J by 6 bases; unmatched bases: 9. Germline lookup yields CDR1 LGHNA and CDR2 YNFKEQ. The CDR3 contains 17 residues. CDR3 sequence reads: CASSQVIAGGRGDTQYF. As DNA, the CDR3 is TGTGCCAGCAGCCAAGTGATAGCGGGAGGGCGAGGGGATACGCAGTATTTT.

This clonotype was seen ten or more times. J is TRBJ2-1 and V is TRBV5-1; a possible D gene is TRBD2 (5 bases). Trimming removed 0 bases from V and 3 bases from J, with 13 bases in between. This CDR3 comprises 16 residues. Germline V gives CDR1 SGHRS, CDR2 YFSETQ. The CDR3 loop is CASSLAGLRVYNEQFF. For the CDR3, the DNA is TGCGCCAGCAGCTTGGCAGGACTTCGGGTCTACAATGAGCAGTTCTTC.

This chain connects TRBV5-1 to TRBJ2-3; D unclear. The germline CDR1 and CDR2 sequences are SGHRS and YFSETQ. The V gene lost 6 bases and the J gene lost 4 bases, with 18 bases spanning the gap. The length of the CDR3 is 15 residues. The CDR3 loop is CASTAALKLSDTQYF. CDR3 in DNA: TGCGCCAGCACCGCCGCGCTGAAACTGTCAGATACGCAGTATTTT.

This clonotype has just a few counts. The V call is TRBV20-1, the J call TRBJ2-1; TRBD2 matches at 8 bases. The CDR3 sequence is 13 residues long. Losses at the gene ends were 3 bases for V and 5 bases for J; bases not matched to a gene: 3. Germline loops: CDR1 DFQATT, CDR2 SNEGSKA (reference sequence). CDR3 nucleotides: TGCAGTGCTAGTACTAGCGGTCACAATGAGCAGTTCTTC. Protein product: CSASTSGHNEQFF.

The rearrangement uses TRBV7-2 and TRBJ2-5, with 7 bases matching TRBD1. Germline V gene data show CDR1 as SGHTA and CDR2 as FQGNSA. V dropped 6 bases and J dropped 4; count of bases not matched to a gene: 2. The CDR3 runs to 12 residues. This CDR3 is CASSYRGETQYF. The CDR3 region has the DNA TGTGCCAGCAGTTACAGGGGAGAGACCCAGTACTTC.

This clonotype was counted a single time. J is TRBJ2-3 and V is TRBV24-1; possible D gene TRBD2, 7 bases. Trimming left V 5 bases short and J 1 base short, with 18 bases between. The CDR3 runs 17 residues. The germline V gene encodes CDR1 KGHDR and CDR2 SFDVKD. CDR3 DNA: TGTGCCACCAGTGTCGAGGGGGGGAAGCCCGGCACAGATACGCAGTATTTT. Residues: CATSVEGGKPGTDTQYF.

This clonotype was seen only a few times. The rearrangement uses TRBV10-3 and TRBJ1-4, with TRBD1 identical over 11 bases. The CDR3 has 15 amino acids. Germline trimming cut 6 bases from V and 8 bases from J; bases unmatched to any gene: 8. Germline values: CDR1 ENHRY, CDR2 SYGVKD. The CDR3 loop reads CAISERGQGEEKLFF. Here the CDR3 DNA reads TGTGCCATCAGCGAGAGGGGACAGGGGGAGGAAAAACTGTTTTTT.

This clonotype came up a few times. V is TRBV28 and J is TRBJ2-5; 10 nucleotides align to TRBD2. V lost 8 bases to trimming and J lost 3 bases; unmatched junction nucleotides: 3. Germline V gives CDR1 MDHEN, CDR2 SYDVKM. The CDR3 contains 13 residues. In DNA form, the CDR3 reads TGTGCCAGCTCTAGCGGGGGAAAAGAGACCCAGTACTTC. This codes for CASSSGGKETQYF.

CDR3 loop: CASSLAAGVSTDTQYF. For the CDR3, the DNA is TGCGCCAGCAGCTTGGCGGCGGGGGTAAGCACAGATACGCAGTATTTT. The J gene is TRBJ2-3, the V gene TRBV5-1; 7 nucleotides align to TRBD2. The CDR3 sequence is 16 residues long. V lost 0 bases to trimming and J lost 0 bases; unmatched junction nucleotides: 4. Germline V gene data show CDR1 as SGHRS and CDR2 as YFSETQ.

The chain joins TRBV5-5 to TRBJ2-3; no definite D call. V lost 3 bases, J lost 1 base, and 12 bases lay in between. The CDR3 is made up of 15 amino acids. Germline V gives CDR1 SGHKS, CDR2 YYEKEE (reference sequence). The CDR3 is CASSSRYRGTDTQYF. CDR3 coding DNA: TGTGCCAGCAGCTCGAGGTATCGGGGCACAGATACGCAGTATTTT. The variable domain in full, with the rest retrieved from reference TRBV5-5 and TRBJ2-3, is DAGVTQSPTHLIKTRGQQVTLRCSPISGHKSVSWYQQVLGQGPQFIFQYYEKEERGRGNFPDRFSARQFPNYSSELNVNALLLGDSALYLCASSSRYRGTDTQYFGPGTRLTVL.

This clonotype was counted at least ten times. This sequence joins TRBV7-3 and TRBJ2-1, with 9 positions matching TRBD1. The germline V gene has CDR1 SGHTA and CDR2 FQGTGA. The V segment lost 4 bases and the J segment 6 bases; nucleotides outside the gene matches: 4. This CDR3 is built from 14 residues. CDR3 DNA: TGTGCCAGCAGCTCGGGACAGGGTGCCAATGAGCAGTTCTTC. Translating it yields CASSSGQGANEQFF.

This clonotype was recorded at least ten times. This chain connects TRBV10-3 to TRBJ2-5; 9 bases are a match to TRBD2. Germline V gene lookup returns CDR1 ENHRY and CDR2 SYGVKD. The CDR3 is 16 amino acids. J gave up 1 base and V 3 bases, and 6 bases lay outside the gene matches. The CDR3 coding sequence is TGTGCCATCAGTGAAGGTGGCGGGGGGGCCCAAGAGACCCAGTACTTC. It yields the protein CAISEGGGGAQETQYF.

J is TRBJ2-2 and V is TRBV30; D is ambiguous. CDR3 length: 13 residues. The ends were cut back, 2 bases at V and 0 bases at J, with 4 bases in the middle. Germline lookup yields CDR1 GTSNPN and CDR2 SVGIG (reference sequence). CDR3 in DNA: TGTGCCTGGAGTCACCCGAACACCGGGGAGCTGTTTTTT. Translation gives CAWSHPNTGELFF.

This clonotype appeared a few times. The chain has TRBV20-1 and TRBJ2-7; 8 bases match TRBD2. The CDR3 runs to 16 residues. Trimming cost V 0 bases and J 1 base; bases outside gene matches: 8. Germline V gives CDR1 DFQATT, CDR2 SNEGSKA (reference sequence). DNA for the CDR3: TGCAGTGCTAGAGATCTAGCGGGCGGACTTTCCTACGAGCAGTACTTC. This sequence encodes CSARDLAGGLSYEQYF.

V usage is TRBV12-3 or TRBV12-4 and J usage is TRBJ2-5; 9 bases line up with TRBD1. The CDR3 consists of 16 residues. Trimming at V came to 6 bases and at J to 2 bases, leaving 10 bases not matched to a gene. The CDR3 region has the DNA TGTGCCAGCAGCCCCGGGACAGGGACGATACAAGAGACCCAGTACTTC. Its protein product is CASSPGTGTIQETQYF.

This chain joins TRBV3-1 and TRBJ2-7; TRBD1 might be the D (5 bases). Germline CDR1 is LGHDT and CDR2 is YNNKEL (reference sequence). The CDR3 loop spans 13 amino acids. The V gene lost 3 bases and the J gene lost 7 bases, with 13 bases spanning the gap. The CDR3, as DNA: TGTGCCAGCAGCCAGACCGACAGCATAGAGCAGTACTTC. It is translated as CASSQTDSIEQYF.

The J gene is TRBJ2-2, the V gene TRBV7-2; TRBD2 might be the D (5 bases). Germline assignment: CDR1 SGHTA and CDR2 FQGNSA. Trimming removed 3 bases at V and 6 bases at J, with 8 bases between. This CDR3 comprises 13 residues. The DNA of the CDR3 is TGTGCCAGCAGCTTGGCTAGCCCCGGGGAGCTGTTTTTT. Its protein is CASSLASPGELFF. Together with reference TRBV7-2 and TRBJ2-2, the CDR3 gives the full variable domain: GAGVSQSPSNKVTEKGKDVELRCDPISGHTALYWYRQSLGQGLEFLIYFQGNSAPDKSGLPSDRFSAERTGGSVSTLTIQRTQQEDSAVYLCASSLASPGELFFGEGSRLTVL.

This sequence joins TRBV5-6 and TRBJ2-1; D might be TRBD1 or TRBD2, each matching 5 bases. The germline V gene encodes CDR1 SGHDT and CDR2 YYEEEE. The CDR3 consists of 14 residues. With 4 bases removed from V and 8 bases from J, the gap between germline ends came to 16 bases. The CDR3 coding sequence is TGTGCCAGCAGCCGGGGTTGGGGCCGGGATGAGCAGTTCTTC. As protein: CASSRGWGRDEQFF.

This clonotype showed up many times. The chain carries TRBV12-3 or TRBV12-4 and TRBJ2-1, with 9 bases fitting TRBD1. V gave up 6 bases and J gave up 0 bases; unmatched junction bases: 18. There are 20 residues in the CDR3. The CDR3 protein is CASRITGGSSYHSSYNEQFF. CDR3 nucleotides: TGTGCCAGCAGGATTACAGGGGGCTCATCATACCATAGCTCCTACAATGAGCAGTTCTTC.